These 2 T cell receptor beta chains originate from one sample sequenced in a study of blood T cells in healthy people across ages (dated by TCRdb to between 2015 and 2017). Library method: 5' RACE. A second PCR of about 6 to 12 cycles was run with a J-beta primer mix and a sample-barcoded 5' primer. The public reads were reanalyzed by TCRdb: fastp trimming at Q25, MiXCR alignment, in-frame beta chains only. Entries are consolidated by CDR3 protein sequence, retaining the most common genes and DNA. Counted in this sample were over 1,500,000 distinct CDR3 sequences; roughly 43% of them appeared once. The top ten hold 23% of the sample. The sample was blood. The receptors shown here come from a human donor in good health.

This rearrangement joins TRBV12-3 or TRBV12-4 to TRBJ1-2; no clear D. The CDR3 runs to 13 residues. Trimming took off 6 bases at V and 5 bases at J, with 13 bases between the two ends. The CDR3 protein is CASRETQEYGYTF. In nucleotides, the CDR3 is TGTGCCAGCAGGGAGACCCAGGAGTATGGCTACACCTTC.

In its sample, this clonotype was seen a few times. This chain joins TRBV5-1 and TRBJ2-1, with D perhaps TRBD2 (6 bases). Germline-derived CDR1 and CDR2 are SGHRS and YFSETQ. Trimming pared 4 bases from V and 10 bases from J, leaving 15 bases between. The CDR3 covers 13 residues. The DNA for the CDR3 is TGCGCCAGCAGCCCCAGCGGGTCACGGGAGCAGTTCTTC. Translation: CASSPSGSREQFF. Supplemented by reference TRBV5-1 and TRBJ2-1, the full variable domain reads KAGVTQTPRYLIKTRGQQVTLSCSPISGHRSVSWYQQTPGQGLQFLFEYFSETQRNKGNFPGRFSGRQFSNSRSEMNVSTLELGDSALYLCASSPSGSREQFFGPGTRLTVL.